Below, 5 T cell receptor beta chains from the same sample are listed, as sequenced in a study of blood T cell repertoires in COVID-19. Profiling relied on immunoSEQ multiplex PCR, and the TCRdb table lists in-frame clones only, not all of them. Here the sample spans about 400,000 clones, approximately 89% being singletons. The sequenced sample was PBMCs or T cells enriched from blood (not recorded which). Receptor source: a woman aged 30 to 39 who had recovered from COVID-19.

The rearrangement links TRBV9 to TRBJ2-3, with TRBD2 matching 13 bases. CDR3 size: 17 residues. The germline CDR1 and CDR2 sequences are SGDLS and YYNGEE. J gave up 3 bases and V 4 bases, and 8 bases lay outside the gene matches. The chain's CDR3 is CASSSATTSGRTDTQYF. Here the CDR3 DNA reads TGTGCCAGCAGCTCAGCGACGACTAGCGGGAGGACAGATACGCAGTATTTT.

The rearrangement joins TRBV25-1 to TRBJ1-1; D is unresolved. Per germline, CDR1 MGHDK and CDR2 SYGVNS. Trimming removed 5 bases from V and 1 base from J, with 11 bases in between. The CDR3 runs to 14 residues. The CDR3 spells CASSQAGPNTEAFF. The CDR3 coding sequence is TGTGCCAGCAGTCAGGCAGGCCCGAACACTGAAGCTTTCTTT.

J is TRBJ2-1 and V is TRBV6-2 or TRBV6-3; 9 nucleotides match TRBD2. The CDR3 is 15 amino acids. The germline V gene has CDR1 MNHEY and CDR2 SVGEGT. V trimming: 5 bases; J trimming: 7 bases; junction bases outside the gene matches: 9. The CDR3 reads CASSHSGGRRNEQFF. The CDR3 DNA reads TGTGCCAGCAGTCATAGCGGGGGACGTCGGAATGAGCAGTTCTTC.

The chain has TRBV28 and TRBJ2-1; 14 bases map to TRBD2. The ends lost 7 bases at V and 12 bases at J; junction bases unmatched: 20. The CDR3 is 18 residues long. Germline V lookup: CDR1 MDHEN, CDR2 SYDVKM. The CDR3 bases are TGTGCCAGCACCCCGGGACTAGCGGGAGTCTCTTTGAAGGATGGGCAGTTCTTC. Protein product: CASTPGLAGVSLKDGQFF.

This chain connects TRBV6-6 to TRBJ1-2; D is undetermined. CDR3 length: 14 amino acids. CDR1 and CDR2 from the germline V gene are MNHNY and SVGAGI (reference sequence). The V end was cut by 6 bases, the J end by 0 bases, with 11 bases between. As DNA, the CDR3 is TGTGCCAGCAGGAGGAAGGCAACTAACTATGGCTACACCTTC. It is translated as CASRRKATNYGYTF.